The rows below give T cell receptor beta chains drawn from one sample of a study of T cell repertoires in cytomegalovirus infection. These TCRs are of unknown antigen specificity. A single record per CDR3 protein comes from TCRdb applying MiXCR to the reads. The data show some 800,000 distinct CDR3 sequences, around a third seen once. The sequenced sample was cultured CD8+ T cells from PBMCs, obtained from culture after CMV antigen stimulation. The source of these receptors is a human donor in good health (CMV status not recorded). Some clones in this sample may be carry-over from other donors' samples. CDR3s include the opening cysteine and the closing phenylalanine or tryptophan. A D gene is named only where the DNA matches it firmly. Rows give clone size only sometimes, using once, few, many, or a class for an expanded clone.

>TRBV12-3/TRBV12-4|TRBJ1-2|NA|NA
CASSFKYDPAQMYGYTF
TGTGCCAGCAGTTTTAAGTACGATCCCGCACAGATGTATGGCTACACCTTC
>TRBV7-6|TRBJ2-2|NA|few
CASSDGGPHGELFF
TGTGCCAGCAGCGATGGGGGGCCCCACGGGGAGCTGTTTTTT
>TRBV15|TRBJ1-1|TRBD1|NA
CATSRWTGVQDTEAFF
TGTGCCACCAGCAGGTGGACAGGGGTTCAGGACACTGAAGCTTTCTTT
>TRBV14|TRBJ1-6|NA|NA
CASSLTAPKPNSPLHF
TGTGCCAGCAGCCTTACAGCGCCTAAACCCAATTCACCCCTCCACTTT
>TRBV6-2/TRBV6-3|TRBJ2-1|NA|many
CASSYSIRTDYNEQFF
TGTGCCAGCAGTTACTCGATTCGGACAGACTACAATGAGCAGTTCTTC
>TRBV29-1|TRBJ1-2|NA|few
CSVRVSNYGYTF
TGCAGCGTTCGTGTTTCTAACTATGGCTACACCTTC
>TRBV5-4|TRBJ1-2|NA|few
CASSSRDTYGYTF
TGTGCCAGCAGCTCCCGGGACACCTATGGCTACACCTTC
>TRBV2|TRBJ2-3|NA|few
CASSEGGTRSTDTQYF
TGTGCCAGCAGTGAAGGCGGGACCCGAAGCACAGATACGCAGTATTTT
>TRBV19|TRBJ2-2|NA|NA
CASSKEGPRVAGELFF
TGTGCCAGTAGTAAAGAGGGACCTAGGGTCGCCGGGGAGCTGTTTTTT
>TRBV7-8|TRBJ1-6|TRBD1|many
CASSPSNPGTGRNSPLHF
TGTGCCAGCAGCCCTTCTAACCCCGGGACAGGGCGGAATTCACCCCTCCACTTT
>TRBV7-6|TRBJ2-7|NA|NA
CASSLDAVSYEQYF
TGTGCCAGCAGCTTAGATGCGGTCTCCTACGAGCAGTACTTC
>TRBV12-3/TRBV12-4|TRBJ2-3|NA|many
CASLSGGDKTDTQYF
TGTGCCAGCCTCTCGGGGGGCGATAAGACAGATACGCAGTATTTT
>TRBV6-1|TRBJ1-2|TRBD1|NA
CASSESMGQIFYYGYTF
TGTGCCAGCAGTGAATCTATGGGACAGATTTTTTACTATGGCTACACCTTC
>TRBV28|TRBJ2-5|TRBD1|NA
CASSFSQGAQETQYF
TGTGCCAGCAGTTTTTCACAGGGGGCCCAAGAGACCCAGTACTTC
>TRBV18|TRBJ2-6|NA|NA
CASSSWPASSGANVLTF
TGTGCCAGCTCATCATGGCCGGCAAGCTCTGGGGCCAACGTCCTGACTTTC
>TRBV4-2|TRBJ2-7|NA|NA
CASSQDVGLTYYEQYF
TGTGCCAGCAGCCAAGATGTCGGACTAACTTACTACGAGCAGTACTTC
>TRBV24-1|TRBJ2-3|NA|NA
CATSARGRTDTQYF
TGTGCCACCAGTGCCCGGGGCAGGACAGATACGCAGTATTTT
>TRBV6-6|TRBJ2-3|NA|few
CASSYLLVTDTQYF
TGTGCCAGCAGTTACTTGCTAGTTACAGATACGCAGTATTTT
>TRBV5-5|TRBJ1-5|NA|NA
CASSLGGRISNQPQHF
TGTGCCAGCAGCTTGGGGGGAAGAATTAGCAATCAGCCCCAGCATTTT
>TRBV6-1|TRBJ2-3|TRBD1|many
CASSIGTDPYTDTQYF
TGTGCCAGTTCAATTGGGACAGACCCGTACACAGATACGCAGTATTTT
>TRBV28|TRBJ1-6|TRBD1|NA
CASSLYPPGQAGASPLHF
TGTGCCAGCAGTTTATACCCCCCCGGACAGGCTGGAGCTTCACCCCTCCACTTT
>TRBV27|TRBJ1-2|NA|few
CASSFTGFNYGYTF
TGTGCCAGCAGTTTTACAGGTTTTAACTATGGCTACACCTTC
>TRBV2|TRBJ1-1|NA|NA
CASKPGRYTEAFF
TGTGCCAGCAAACCCGGGAGATACACTGAAGCTTTCTTT
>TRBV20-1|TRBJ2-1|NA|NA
CSARLLNEQFF
TGCAGTGCTAGGTTATTAAATGAGCAGTTCTTC
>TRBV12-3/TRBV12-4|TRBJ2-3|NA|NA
CASRTPPDTQYF
TGTGCCAGCAGGACGCCCCCCGATACGCAGTATTTT
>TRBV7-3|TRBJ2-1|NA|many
CASSLASASSYNEQFF
TGTGCCAGCAGCTTAGCCAGCGCGAGCTCCTACAATGAGCAGTTCTTC
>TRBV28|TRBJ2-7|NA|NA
CASSLGSLSSYEQYF
TGTGCCAGCAGCCTAGGTTCCCTCAGCTCCTACGAGCAGTACTTC
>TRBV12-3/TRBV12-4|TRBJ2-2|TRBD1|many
CASSLRTGHGELFF
TGTGCCAGCAGTTTAAGGACAGGCCACGGGGAGCTGTTTTTT
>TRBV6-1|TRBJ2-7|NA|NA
CASSIDGVLAYEQYF
TGTGCCAGCAGTATTGACGGGGTCCTCGCCTACGAGCAGTACTTC
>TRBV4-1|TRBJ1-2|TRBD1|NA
CASSQEDRAAGYTF
TGCGCCAGCAGCCAAGAGGACAGGGCGGCTGGCTACACCTTC
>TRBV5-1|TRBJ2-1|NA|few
CASSQGEGIYNEQFF
TGCGCCAGCAGCCAGGGGGAGGGGATCTACAATGAGCAGTTCTTC
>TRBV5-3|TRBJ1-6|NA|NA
CASSLYGNNSPLHF
TGTGCCAGCAGCTTGTATGGGAATAATTCACCCCTCCACTTT
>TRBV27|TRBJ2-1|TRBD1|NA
CAIGTGTGTHIEQFF
TGTGCCATCGGCACCGGGACAGGGACCCACATTGAGCAGTTCTTC
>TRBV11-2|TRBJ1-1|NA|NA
CASSLSAGAEAFF
TGTGCCAGCAGCTTGTCGGCGGGGGCAGAAGCTTTCTTT
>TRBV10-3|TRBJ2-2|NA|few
CAILGGLPNTGELFF
TGTGCCATCCTGGGGGGACTCCCGAACACCGGGGAGCTGTTTTTT
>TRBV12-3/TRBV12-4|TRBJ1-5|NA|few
CASSPRSYSNQPQHF
TGTGCCAGCAGTCCGCGGTCCTATAGCAATCAGCCCCAGCATTTT
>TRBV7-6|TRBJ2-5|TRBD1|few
CASRTGWGGAETQYF
TGTGCCAGCAGGACAGGGTGGGGTGGCGCAGAGACCCAGTACTTC
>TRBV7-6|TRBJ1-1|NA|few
CASSLAGDRYTEAFF
TGTGCCAGCAGCTTAGCGGGAGACCGTTACACTGAAGCTTTCTTT
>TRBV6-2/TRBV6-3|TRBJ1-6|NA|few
CASSFRRNYNSPLHF
TGTGCCAGCAGCTTCAGGAGGAACTATAATTCACCCCTCCACTTT
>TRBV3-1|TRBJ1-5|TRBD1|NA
CASSQRFGQGNQPQHF
TGTGCCAGCAGCCAGAGGTTTGGACAGGGCAATCAGCCCCAGCATTTT
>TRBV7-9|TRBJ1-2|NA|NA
CASSLEDTYGYTF
TGTGCCAGCAGCTTAGAGGACACCTATGGCTACACCTTC
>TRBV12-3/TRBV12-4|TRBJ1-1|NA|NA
CASSPRWNTEAFF
TGTGCCAGCAGTCCCAGATGGAACACTGAAGCTTTCTTT
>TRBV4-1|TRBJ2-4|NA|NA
CASSQTVAKNIQYF
TGCGCCAGCAGCCAAACGGTAGCCAAAAACATTCAGTACTTC
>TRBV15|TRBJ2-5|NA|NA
CATSRDQGNQETQYF
TGTGCCACCAGCAGAGATCAGGGGAACCAAGAGACCCAGTACTTC
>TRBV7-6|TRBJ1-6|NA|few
CASSLGGGPTLHF
TGTGCCAGCAGCTTAGGGGGGGGGCCCACGCTCCACTTT
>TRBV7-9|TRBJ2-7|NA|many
CASSGSYEQYF
TGTGCCAGCAGCGGAAGTTACGAGCAGTACTTC
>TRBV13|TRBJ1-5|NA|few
CASSLGSMNQPQHF
TGTGCCAGCAGCTTAGGGTCCATGAATCAGCCCCAGCATTTT
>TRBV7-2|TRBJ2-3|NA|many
CASSLAGLPTDTQYF
TGTGCCAGCAGCTTAGCGGGTCTTCCCACAGATACGCAGTATTTT
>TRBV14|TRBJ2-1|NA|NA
CASSQDYRASVLNEQFF
TGTGCCAGCAGCCAAGACTACCGGGCCTCCGTATTAAATGAGCAGTTCTTC
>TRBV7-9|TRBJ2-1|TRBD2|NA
CASSWRGLAGDNNEQFF
TGTGCCAGCAGCTGGCGCGGACTAGCGGGGGATAATAATGAGCAGTTCTTC
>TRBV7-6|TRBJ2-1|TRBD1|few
CASSFHNRGTYNEQFF
TGTGCCAGCAGCTTTCACAACAGGGGAACCTACAATGAGCAGTTCTTC
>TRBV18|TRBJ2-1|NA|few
CASSPPPGASYNEQFF
TGTGCCAGCTCACCACCTCCGGGGGCCTCCTACAATGAGCAGTTCTTC
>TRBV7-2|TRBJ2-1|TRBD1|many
CASSLGGTGLDEQFF
TGTGCCAGCAGCTTAGGAGGGACAGGACTCGATGAGCAGTTCTTC
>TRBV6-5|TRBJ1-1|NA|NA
CASSYSTEMNTEAFF
TGTGCCAGCAGTTACTCGACAGAAATGAACACTGAAGCTTTCTTT
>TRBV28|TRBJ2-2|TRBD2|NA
CASIQRGRNTGELFF
TGTGCCAGCATTCAGCGGGGGAGAAACACCGGGGAGCTGTTTTTT
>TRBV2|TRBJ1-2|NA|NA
CASLTPGRNYGYTF
TGTGCCAGCCTAACCCCCGGGAGGAACTATGGCTACACCTTC
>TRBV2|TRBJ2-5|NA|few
CASSGVAPPPPETQYF
TGTGCCAGCAGTGGAGTAGCGCCGCCCCCCCCAGAGACCCAGTACTTC
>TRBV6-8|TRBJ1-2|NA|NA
CASTKFAPDYGYTF
TGTGCCAGCACTAAGTTTGCCCCCGACTATGGCTACACCTTC
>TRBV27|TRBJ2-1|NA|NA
CASSFQEFSPSRGQFYNEQFF
TGTGCCAGCAGTTTCCAAGAGTTCAGTCCGAGTAGGGGACAATTTTACAATGAGCAGTTCTTC